Listed below are T cell receptor beta chains from one sample, sequenced in a study of blood T cell repertoires in COVID-19. Assay used: immunoSEQ multiplex PCR; TCRdb lists only in-frame clones, some missing. The sample consists of more than 35,000 clones, roughly nine tenths of them appearing once. Material: peripheral blood. The receptors were gathered from a woman aged 25-40 years in a cohort sampled during active COVID-19. Each CDR3 is given without its conserved first and last residue. Some rows have no size entry. The others give once, few or many, or a class for an expanded clone.

cdr3_length	v_call	clone_size	j_call	cdr3_aa
17	TRBV9	once	TRBJ2-3	ASSVKGLAGVSGTDTQY
13	TRBV2	-	TRBJ2-3	ARTDEREGQDTQY
12	TRBV9	-	TRBJ1-1	ASSVGGASTEAF
12	TRBV27	-	TRBJ1-2	ASSLWDRGSGYT
14	TRBV19	-	TRBJ1-5	ASSLSTGVEDQPQH
13	TRBV7-7	-	TRBJ2-5	ASSQTTGPSWTQY
13	TRBV2	-	TRBJ2-2	ASSDKGALTGELF
14	TRBV24-1	once	TRBJ2-3	ATSDSRDSSTDTQY
13	TRBV27	-	TRBJ2-4	ASSVLQGAKNIQY
14	TRBV18	once	TRBJ2-1	ASSPPGGDRKGLQF
13	TRBV19	-	TRBJ1-4	ASSKGTARSEKLF
12	TRBV3-1/TRBV3-2	-	TRBJ2-1	ASSQGPGFNEQF
13	TRBV5-1	-	TRBJ1-6	ASSLVQGQKSPLH
12	TRBV5-1	-	TRBJ2-2	ASSFGEMTGELF
11	TRBV29-1	-	TRBJ1-4	SISGQTNEKLF
13	TRBV7-9	-	TRBJ1-2	ASSPSGGGTDGYT
15	TRBV24-1	-	TRBJ1-5	ATSDSGHGGFNGPQH
12	TRBV4-3	-	TRBJ2-7	ASSRAAGEYEQY
13	TRBV5-5	once	TRBJ2-2	ASSFFVAGTGELF
11	TRBV6-5	-	TRBJ1-4	ASSYTANEKLF
13	TRBV25-1	-	TRBJ2-2	ASRPDRLDTGELF
14	TRBV18	-	TRBJ1-3	ASSPPWTVQGNTIY
15	TRBV10-3	-	TRBJ1-6	AISESPFEGGDSPLH
13	TRBV3-1/TRBV3-2	-	TRBJ1-2	ASSQSTGGQGGYT
14	TRBV10-3	-	TRBJ1-1	AISEPADRMNTEAF
11	TRBV2	-	TRBJ1-2	ASSEDRAWGYT
15	TRBV14	-	TRBJ2-3	ASSQASDSSSTDTQY
11	TRBV7-3	-	TRBJ1-1	ASRVGTHTEAF
13	TRBV7-9	few	TRBJ1-6	ASSPAQVRNSPLH
15	TRBV7-2	-	TRBJ2-7	ASSTRGLVALTGEQY
17	TRBV5-6	-	TRBJ2-4	ASSLHFSGGLLAKNIQY
12	TRBV28	-	TRBJ1-5	ASNPDRDGQPQH
13	TRBV12-5	-	TRBJ2-1	ASGLWLAGYNEQF
13	TRBV6-5	-	TRBJ2-1	ASSYSWTPSHEQF
12	TRBV6-5	-	TRBJ2-2	ASRESLNTGELF
14	TRBV13	-	TRBJ2-2	ASSSRDFGTTGELF
13	TRBV19	-	TRBJ1-4	ASSIDRGYREKLF
12	TRBV10-1	few	TRBJ2-1	ASSLEQAYNEQF
10	TRBV6-6	-	TRBJ2-3	ASNPQGDTQY
14	TRBV24-1	-	TRBJ1-2	ATSDLRGPLSLGYT
11	TRBV30	-	TRBJ2-2	AWKGEGVGELF
12	TRBV6-4	-	TRBJ2-1	ASSPGLAGSEQF
13	TRBV9	-	TRBJ2-2	ASSVDRGRHRGAV
12	TRBV27	-	TRBJ2-1	ASRTAGTPGGEF
12	TRBV28	-	TRBJ1-1	ASSISDRFYEAF
12	TRBV11-1	-	TRBJ1-1	ASSFDSGATEAF
14	TRBV19	-	TRBJ1-2	ASSILGRGLNYGYT
11	TRBV30	-	TRBJ2-7	AWTGQGPYEQY
11	TRBV19	-	TRBJ2-1	ASQSGAGNEQF
14	TRBV13	-	TRBJ2-4	ASSAPSGQGTNIQY
11	TRBV24-1	-	TRBJ2-3	ATSDPGGNTQY
11	TRBV7-2	-	TRBJ2-1	ASSLVGGNEQF
13	TRBV5-6	-	TRBJ1-1	ASSRGAGANTEAF
13	TRBV27	once	TRBJ1-2	ASSYTGRGPSGYT
13	TRBV18	-	TRBJ1-6	ASSPDRVENSPLH
14	TRBV3-1/TRBV3-2	-	TRBJ2-3	ASSPRPTGLRDTQY
12	TRBV4-1	-	TRBJ2-7	ASSQGTGDYEQY
14	TRBV30	-	TRBJ2-3	AWRPTAGTSTDTQY
14	TRBV3-1/TRBV3-2	once	TRBJ2-7	ASSPIGAGGPDEQY
12	TRBV6-5	once	TRBJ2-2	ASDPRRNTGELF